This T cell receptor (beta chain) was identified in a study of blood T cell repertoires in COVID-19. Study context: The United States, Italy and Spain provided the acute and convalescent COVID-19 samples. PBMCs, B-cell-depleted T cells, or T cells were the source of the cDNA or gDNA that made up the material.

This clone was seen once. In the source study's methods: Researchers report that nucleated cell counts were estimated from reference gene primer amplification. Repertoires were generated with immunoSEQ multiplex PCR, while TCRdb's copy carries only in-frame clones and drops some. V, J and clone size are those of that table, while D and trimming were read from the DNA. The data hold 85,000 to 100,000 clones, with around 67% observed a single time. Germline values: CDR1 SNHLY, CDR2 FYNNEI. The V end lost 4 bases, the J end lost 4 bases, and 9 bases lay between the germline ends. This CDR3 region has 13 residues.

The chain couples TRBV2 to TRBJ2-3; a possible D gene is TRBD1 (5 bases). The clonotype was recovered from a woman aged 60-75 years in a cohort sampled during active or convalescent COVID-19. Sequenced sample: peripheral blood. The CDR3 DNA is TGTGCCAGCAGTGGTGACAGACCAGATACGCAGTATTTT. Amino acids: CASSGDRPDTQYF. The whole variable domain, filled in from reference TRBV2 and TRBJ2-3, reads EPEVTQTPSHQVTQMGQEVILRCVPISNHLYFYWYRQILGQKVEFLVSFYNNEISEKSEIFDDQFSVERPDGSNFTLKIRSTKLEDSAMYFCASSGDRPDTQYFGPGTRLTVL.